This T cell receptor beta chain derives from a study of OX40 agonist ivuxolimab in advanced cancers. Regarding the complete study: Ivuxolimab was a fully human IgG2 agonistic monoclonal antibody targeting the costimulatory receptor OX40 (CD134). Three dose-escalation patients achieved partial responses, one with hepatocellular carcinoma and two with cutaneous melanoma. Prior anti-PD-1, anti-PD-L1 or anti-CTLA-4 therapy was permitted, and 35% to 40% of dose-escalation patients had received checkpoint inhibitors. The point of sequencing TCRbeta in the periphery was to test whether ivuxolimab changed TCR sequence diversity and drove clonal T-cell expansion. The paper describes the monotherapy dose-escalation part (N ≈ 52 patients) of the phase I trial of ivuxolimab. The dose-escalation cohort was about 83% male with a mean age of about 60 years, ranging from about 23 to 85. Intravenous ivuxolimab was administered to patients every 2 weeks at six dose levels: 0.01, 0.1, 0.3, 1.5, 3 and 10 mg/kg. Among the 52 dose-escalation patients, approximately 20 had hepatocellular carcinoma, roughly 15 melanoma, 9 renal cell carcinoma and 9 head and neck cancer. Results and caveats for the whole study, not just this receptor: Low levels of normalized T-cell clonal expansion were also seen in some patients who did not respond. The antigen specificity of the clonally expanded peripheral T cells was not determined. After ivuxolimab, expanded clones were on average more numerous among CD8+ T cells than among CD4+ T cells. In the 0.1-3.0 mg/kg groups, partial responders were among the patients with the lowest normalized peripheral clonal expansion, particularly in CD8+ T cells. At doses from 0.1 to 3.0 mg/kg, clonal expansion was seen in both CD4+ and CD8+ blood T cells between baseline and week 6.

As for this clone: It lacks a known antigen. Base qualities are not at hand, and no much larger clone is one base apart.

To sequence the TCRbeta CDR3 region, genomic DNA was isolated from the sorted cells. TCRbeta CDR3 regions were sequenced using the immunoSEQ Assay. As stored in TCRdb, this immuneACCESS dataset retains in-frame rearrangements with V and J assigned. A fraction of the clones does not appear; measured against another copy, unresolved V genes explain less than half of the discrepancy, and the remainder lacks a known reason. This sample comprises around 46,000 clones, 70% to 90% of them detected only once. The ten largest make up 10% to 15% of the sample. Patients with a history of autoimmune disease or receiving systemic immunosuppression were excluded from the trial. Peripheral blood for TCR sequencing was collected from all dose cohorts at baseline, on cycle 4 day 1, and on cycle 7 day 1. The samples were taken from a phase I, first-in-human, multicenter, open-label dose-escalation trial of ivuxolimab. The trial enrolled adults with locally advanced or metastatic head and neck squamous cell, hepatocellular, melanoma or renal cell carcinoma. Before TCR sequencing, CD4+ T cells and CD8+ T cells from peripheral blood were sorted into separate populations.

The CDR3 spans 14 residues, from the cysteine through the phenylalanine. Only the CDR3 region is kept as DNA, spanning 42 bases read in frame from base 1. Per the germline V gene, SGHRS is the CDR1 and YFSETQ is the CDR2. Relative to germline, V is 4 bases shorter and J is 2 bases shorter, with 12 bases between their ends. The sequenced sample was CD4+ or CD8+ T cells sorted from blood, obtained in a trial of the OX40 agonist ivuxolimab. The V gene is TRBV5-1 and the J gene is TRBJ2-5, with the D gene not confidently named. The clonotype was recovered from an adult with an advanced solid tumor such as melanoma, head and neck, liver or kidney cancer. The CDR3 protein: CASSLGRTQETQYF. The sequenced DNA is TGCGCCAGCAGCCTGGGCAGGACGCAAGAGACCCAGTACTTC. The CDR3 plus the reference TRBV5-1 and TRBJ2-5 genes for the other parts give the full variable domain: KAGVTQTPRYLIKTRGQQVTLSCSPISGHRSVSWYQQTPGQGLQFLFEYFSETQRNKGNFPGRFSGRQFSNSRSEMNVSTLELGDSALYLCASSLGRTQETQYFGPGTRLLVL.